The 15 T cell receptor beta chains below all came from one sample that was sequenced in a study of blood T cell repertoires in COVID-19. Data came from immunoSEQ multiplex PCR; TCRdb stores just in-frame clones and leaves some out. The sample lists 200,000 or so clones, roughly 88% occurring once. Input material: PBMCs or T cells enriched from blood (not recorded which). All receptors come from a woman aged 40 to 55 with acute COVID-19.

The DNA for the CDR3 is TGTGCCAGCAGTACCGTAGGGACAGGGGGTGTCACAGATACGCAGTATTTT. It is translated as CASSTVGTGGVTDTQYF. The gene calls are TRBV27 and TRBJ2-3, with 11 bases that match TRBD1. CDR1 MNHEY and CDR2 SMNVEV come from the germline V gene (reference sequence). With 5 bases clipped from V and 2 bases from J, the junction kept 9 bases outside the gene matches. The CDR3 is 17 amino acids.

The CDR3 DNA reads TGTGCCAGCAGCTTGTTTACTAGAAGCCATTCCTACGAGCAGTACTTC. It codes for CASSLFTRSHSYEQYF. The rearrangement links TRBV5-6 to TRBJ2-7, with D possibly matching TRBD2 (5 bases). V lost 1 base and J lost 1, with 15 bases in between. Germline loops: CDR1 SGHDT, CDR2 YYEEEE. CDR3 length: 16 amino acids.

The V and J genes are TRBV19 and TRBJ1-2; 8 positions agree with TRBD1. Germline V gene lookup returns CDR1 LNHDA and CDR2 SQIVND (reference sequence). V lost 4 bases, J lost 7 bases, and 5 bases stayed unmatched. The CDR3 has 13 residues. DNA for the CDR3: TGTGCCAGTAGTACCCAGGGGGCCATTGGCTACACCTTC. Translating gives CASSTQGAIGYTF.

V and J are TRBV5-5 and TRBJ2-4; 13 nucleotides agree with TRBD2. The junction had 7 bases not matched to a gene; V was cut back by 3 bases and J by 7 bases. CDR1 SGHKS and CDR2 YYEKEE come from the germline V gene (reference sequence). CDR3 length: 16 residues. The CDR3 DNA is TGTGCCAGCAGCTCGACTAGCGGGGGGTTCCTGAACATTCAGTACTTC. Residues: CASSSTSGGFLNIQYF.

The genes are TRBV19 and TRBJ1-1; 7 bases match TRBD1. The V gene's germline CDR1 is LNHDA and CDR2 SQIVND (reference sequence). Trimming took 5 bases from V and 3 from J; bases not matched to a gene: 9. The CDR3 consists of 15 residues. The CDR3 bases are TGTGCCAGTAGTCCTCGACAGGGAACGGACACTGAAGCTTTCTTT. Residues: CASSPRQGTDTEAFF.

The chain recombines TRBV7-2 with TRBJ2-2; maybe TRBD1 (7 bases). V was cut by 3 bases and J by 6 bases, with 14 bases left in between. The V gene's germline CDR1 is SGHTA and CDR2 FQGNSA. This CDR3 is built from 15 residues. CDR3 sequence (DNA): TGTGCCAGCAGCTTCCAGGGGGGCTCGGCCGGGGAGCTGTTTTTT. Protein product: CASSFQGGSAGELFF.

This chain connects TRBV20-1 to TRBJ1-2, with D unclear. Trimming left V 1 base short and J 6 bases short, with 6 bases between. Germline V CDR1 and CDR2: DFQATT, SNEGSKA (reference sequence). The CDR3 runs to 11 residues. CDR3 DNA: TGCAGTGCTAGAGGCGGGCATGGCTACACCTTC. Encoded protein: CSARGGHGYTF.

This clone is a singleton in its sample. CDR3 residues: CATSRDFQEGAAGNQPQHF. The CDR3 nucleotides are TGTGCCACCAGCAGAGATTTCCAGGAGGGCGCGGCAGGCAATCAGCCCCAGCATTTT. The chain joins TRBV15 to TRBJ1-5; D is unresolved. Germline-derived CDR1 and CDR2 are LNHNV and YYDKDF (reference sequence). V gave up 0 bases and J gave up 2 bases, with 20 bases separating them. This CDR3 spans 19 amino acids.

J is TRBJ1-6 and V is TRBV4-2; D unresolved. Looked up from germline, CDR1 is LGHNA and CDR2 is YNFKEQ. The CDR3 sequence is 17 residues long. V was cut by 1 base and J by 0 bases, with 10 bases left in between. The CDR3 DNA follows: TGTGCCAGCAGCCAAGTTGGGGAGAGCTCCTATAATTCACCCCTCCACTTT. Protein product: CASSQVGESSYNSPLHF.

The rearrangement uses TRBV25-1 and TRBJ2-2, with D unresolved. Deletions cut 6 bases from V and 1 base from J, with 12 bases between. Per the germline V gene, CDR1 is MGHDK and CDR2 is SYGVNS. The length of the CDR3 is 15 residues. CDR3 in amino acids: CASRPQTQNTGELFF. For the CDR3, the DNA is TGTGCCAGCAGGCCACAGACACAGAACACCGGGGAGCTGTTTTTT.

The CDR3 is CASSQRQGADSPLHF. As DNA, the CDR3 is TGTGCCAGCAGCCAACGACAGGGGGCTGATTCACCCCTCCACTTT. This rearrangement joins TRBV7-9 to TRBJ1-6; 10 nucleotides match TRBD1. The V and J ends lost 5 bases and 8 bases, in that order; junction bases with no gene match: 6. The CDR3 is 15 amino acids. CDR1 and CDR2 from the germline V gene are SEHNR and FQNEAQ (reference sequence).

This chain uses TRBV15 with TRBJ2-2; D unresolved. Germline V gives CDR1 LNHNV, CDR2 YYDKDF (reference sequence). Trimming cost V 1 base and J 7 bases, with 4 bases left between them. The CDR3 sequence is 12 residues long. CDR3 loop: CATSRGVGELFF. Here the CDR3 DNA reads TGTGCCACCAGCAGAGGCGTCGGGGAGCTGTTTTTT.

V is TRBV19 and J is TRBJ1-2; no firm D call. The CDR3 has 15 residues. Germline V lookup: CDR1 LNHDA, CDR2 SQIVND (reference sequence). V lost 5 bases, J lost 3 bases, and 16 bases lay in between. The CDR3 region is CASSLNPPLDYGYTF. The CDR3, as DNA: TGTGCCAGTAGTCTCAATCCCCCATTAGACTATGGCTACACCTTC.

This sequence joins TRBV2 and TRBJ2-3, with 8 bases aligning to TRBD1. The ends lost 8 bases at V and 0 bases at J; junction bases unmatched: 1. Germline V CDR1 and CDR2: SNHLY, FYNNEI. The CDR3 runs 13 residues. The CDR3, as DNA: TGTGCCAGCCGGGACAGGAGCACAGATACGCAGTATTTT. Its translation is CASRDRSTDTQYF.

This clone was observed a single time. The gene calls are TRBV9 and TRBJ1-1; TRBD1 agrees at 9 bases. Trimming took 4 bases from V and 9 from J; bases not matched to a gene: 4. Germline CDR1 SGDLS, CDR2 YYNGEE. The CDR3 totals 12 residues. The CDR3 bases are TGTGCCAGCAGCCGGGGACAGGGCAAAGCTTTCTTT. Amino acids: CASSRGQGKAFF.